These 9 T cell receptor beta chains were all obtained from the same sample, sequenced in a study of spatial heterogeneity in lung cancer (dated by TCRdb to about 2019). Overall results and qualifications from the work: The tumor nonsynonymous mutation count correlated with the number of expanded alpha and beta TCRs within the tumor.

Read against the paper, the sample's time point label means: sample taken at primary tumor resection. The antigens these receptors bind are not known. Libraries were made using 5' RACE. The sample was run on a NextSeq 500. In-frame beta chains were kept once TCRdb had trimmed the public reads at Q25 with fastp and called clones with MiXCR. Every entry covers one CDR3 protein and lists the most common genes and DNA from its rows. The sample table records about 8,100 distinct CDR3 sequences; 10% to 15% of these occur just once. The ten biggest clones cover 9.5% to 12% of the sample. The specimen was lung tumor tissue, collected at surgery. These receptors came from a male donor with early-stage non-small cell lung cancer.

This clonotype came up many times. This chain connects TRBV29-1 to TRBJ2-3; D is perhaps TRBD1 (7 bases). This CDR3 contains 14 residues. In germline, CDR1 is SQVTM, CDR2 ANQGSEA. V lost 6 bases and J 6 bases, leaving 19 bases between the germline ends. CDR3 nucleotides: TGCAGCGTCGCGACAGGGTCGGGAGCGGATACGCAGTATTTT. Amino acid sequence: CSVATGSGADTQYF.

This clonotype is categorized as medium-sized. The chain has TRBV18 and TRBJ1-6; TRBD1 matches 7 bases. V gave up 6 bases and J gave up 9 bases; unmatched junction bases: 14. CDR3 size: 16 residues. In germline, CDR1 is KGHSH, CDR2 LQKENI. The CDR3: CASSLQGSGIGSPLHF. CDR3 coding DNA: TGTGCCAGCTCTCTACAGGGGAGCGGGATCGGTTCACCCCTCCACTTT.

A word on this clonotype: This may come from a read error, since a much larger clone is one base off. The DNA of the CDR3 is TGTGCCAGCACCTTTAGGGGGTTCTCTGAAGCTTTCTTT. The encoded protein is CASTFRGFSEAFF. The rearrangement uses TRBV28 and TRBJ1-1; TRBD1 is a possible D gene (6 bases). V was trimmed by 7 bases and J by 6 bases, leaving 15 bases between them. The CDR3 contains 13 residues. Germline V lookup: CDR1 MDHEN, CDR2 SYDVKM.

This clonotype was recorded many times. The chain couples TRBV6-1 to TRBJ1-1, with D possibly matching TRBD1 (5 bases). The CDR3 has 15 amino acids. The germline V gene has CDR1 MNHNS and CDR2 SASEGT. V lost 6 bases to trimming and J lost 4 bases, with 18 bases between them. The CDR3 region has the DNA TGTGCCAGCAGCTCCGAAGTGGGGCGAGGCACTGAAGCTTTCTTT. Its protein is CASSSEVGRGTEAFF.

At least ten counts were recorded for this clonotype. V gene TRBV10-3 combines with J gene TRBJ2-1; D not resolved. Germline-derived CDR1 and CDR2 are ENHRY and SYGVKD. The CDR3 spans 12 residues. The ends were cut back, 3 bases at V and 4 bases at J, with 4 bases in the middle. CDR3 nucleotides: TGTGCCATCAGTGACGGATACAATGAGCAGTTCTTC. It specifies CAISDGYNEQFF.

This clonotype has only a few counts. The chain carries TRBV7-6 and TRBJ2-2; TRBD1 might be the D (6 bases). The germline gives CDR1 SGHVS, CDR2 FNYEAQ. This CDR3 is built from 17 residues. V was pared by 5 bases and J by 5 bases, with 21 bases between. CDR3 protein: CASSPFGTGKQTGELFF. In DNA form, the CDR3 reads TGTGCCAGCAGCCCCTTCGGCACAGGGAAACAAACCGGGGAGCTGTTTTTT.

This clonotype was observed many times. J is TRBJ1-5 and V is TRBV12-3 or TRBV12-4, with D tentatively TRBD1 (5 bases). With 3 bases removed from V and 0 bases from J, the gap between germline ends came to 9 bases. The CDR3 spans 15 residues. This CDR3 is CASSFGAYSNQPQHF. In DNA form, the CDR3 reads TGTGCCAGCAGTTTCGGGGCCTATAGCAATCAGCCCCAGCATTTT.

The table lists this clonotype with many counts. The DNA of the CDR3 is TGTGCCAGCTCACCAAATCCAGGAGGGTACTACGAGCAGTACTTC. It specifies CASSPNPGGYYEQYF. The chain has TRBV18 and TRBJ2-7; TRBD2 might be the D (6 bases). The CDR3 consists of 15 residues. Germline CDR1 KGHSH, CDR2 LQKENI. Trimming shortened V by 2 bases and J by 3 bases, and 14 bases separated the two germline ends.

This clonotype is termed medium-sized (0.01 to 0.1%). This chain connects TRBV4-2 to TRBJ1-2; the D is unclear. V dropped 0 bases and J dropped 4 bases, with 9 bases sitting between them. The CDR3 length is 14 residues. Looked up from germline, CDR1 is LGHNA and CDR2 is YNFKEQ. The CDR3 DNA follows: TGTGCCAGCAGCCAAGATTACAGCTTCTATGGCTACACCTTC. Translating gives CASSQDYSFYGYTF.